The 7 T cell receptor beta chains reported below all come from one sample, sequenced in a study of early T cells in non-severe SARS-CoV-2 infection. TCRdb reprocessed the 5' RACE reads with MiXCR, giving one entry per CDR3 protein. The repertoire has roughly 55,000 distinct CDR3 sequences, 15% of them found once; the top ten carry over 8%. Sequences were derived from whole blood, sampled at baseline. These receptors were collected from an adult who was a healthcare worker with PCR-confirmed SARS-CoV-2 infection or an uninfected control (not recorded which).

This chain connects TRBV19 to TRBJ2-7, with D perhaps being TRBD1 or TRBD2 (5 bases each). V was trimmed by 0 bases and J by 2 bases, leaving 14 bases between them. Germline values: CDR1 LNHDA, CDR2 SQIVND (reference sequence). The CDR3 is 16 amino acids. The CDR3 DNA sequence: TGTGCCAGTAGTATAGACCCGGGACGGGCACCCTACGAGCAGTACTTC. Its protein product is CASSIDPGRAPYEQYF.

V usage is TRBV7-2 and J usage is TRBJ2-7, with a tentative D call TRBD1 (6 bases). The V gene's germline CDR1 is SGHTA and CDR2 FQGNSA. The germline V and J ends were trimmed by 5 bases and 6 bases, with 11 bases remaining between them. The CDR3 contains 12 residues. CDR3: CASSLDRSEQYF. CDR3 DNA: TGTGCCAGCAGCCTCGACAGGAGCGAGCAGTACTTC.

This rearrangement joins TRBV7-2 to TRBJ2-1, with TRBD1 identical over 12 bases. CDR3 length: 15 residues. Per germline, CDR1 SGHTA and CDR2 FQGNSA. With 3 bases clipped from V and 6 bases from J, the junction kept 3 bases outside the gene matches. CDR3 coding DNA: TGTGCCAGCAGCTTCCGGGACAGGGGGCTCAATGAGCAGTTCTTC. It translates to CASSFRDRGLNEQFF.

This clonotype was recorded a few times. The chain is built from TRBV20-1 and TRBJ2-7; no clear D gene. The CDR3 is 13 amino acids. V shed 6 bases and J shed 2 bases, with 14 bases lying between them. The V gene's germline CDR1 is DFQATT and CDR2 SNEGSKA (reference sequence). CDR3 DNA: TGCAGTGCCAGTGACGGCTCCGCCTACGAGCAGTACTTC. Amino acid sequence: CSASDGSAYEQYF.

In its sample, this clonotype was seen many times. V and J are TRBV5-1 and TRBJ2-1; D is tentatively TRBD1 or TRBD2 (6 bases each). The germline V and J ends were trimmed by 2 bases and 10 bases, with 22 bases remaining between them. CDR1 SGHRS and CDR2 YFSETQ come from the germline V gene. The CDR3 covers 16 residues. The CDR3 nucleotides are TGCGCCAGCAGCTTCTCCGGGGCCGAGGGGGGTCGGGAGCAGTTCTTC. It translates to CASSFSGAEGGREQFF.

The chain carries TRBV18 and TRBJ2-5; D ambiguous. This CDR3 contains 16 residues. The germline CDR1 and CDR2 sequences are KGHSH and LQKENI. V lost 3 bases and J lost 4, with 18 bases in between. The CDR3 DNA reads as TGTGCCAGCTCACCCTCCGCCAATATTCCCGGAGAGACCCAGTACTTC. The encoded protein is CASSPSANIPGETQYF. Together with reference TRBV18 and TRBJ2-5, the CDR3 gives the full variable domain: NAGVMQNPRHLVRRRGQEARLRCSPMKGHSHVYWYRQLPEEGLKFMVYLQKENIIDESGMPKERFSAEFPKEGPSILRIQQVVRGDSAAYFCASSPSANIPGETQYFGPGTRLLVL.

J is TRBJ2-5 and V is TRBV29-1, with 12 bases aligning to TRBD1. V shed 7 bases and J 2 bases; nucleotides not matched to a gene: 8. This CDR3 region has 15 residues. The V gene's germline CDR1 is SQVTM and CDR2 ANQGSEA. CDR3 amino acids: CSAGDRGRLQETQYF. DNA of the CDR3: TGCAGCGCCGGGGACAGGGGGCGACTACAAGAGACCCAGTACTTC.